Each of the 27 T cell receptor beta chains below was sequenced from the same sample in a study of blood T cell repertoires in COVID-19. Produced via immunoSEQ multiplex PCR; TCRdb's table is partial and in-frame only. The sample holds about 72,000 clones, roughly 87% seen once. Sequencing was done on a sample of peripheral blood. Every receptor here comes from a man aged 50-59 years with acute or convalescent COVID-19.

V gene TRBV29-1 combines with J gene TRBJ2-7; tentative D call: TRBD1 (6 bases). V was cut by 3 bases and J by 4 bases, with 7 bases left in between. The V gene's germline CDR1 is SQVTM and CDR2 ANQGSEA. This CDR3 spans 11 amino acids. As DNA, the CDR3 is TGCAGCGTTGATAGGGGGTACGAGCAGTACTTC. Encoded protein: CSVDRGYEQYF.

The CDR3 reads CASILGTDFYGYTF. In DNA form, the CDR3 reads TGTGCCAGCATCCTCGGGACAGATTTCTATGGCTACACCTTC. V usage is TRBV2 and J usage is TRBJ1-2; 7 bases align to TRBD1. The CDR3 covers 14 residues. The ends lost 7 bases at V and 4 bases at J; junction bases unmatched: 9. Germline assignment: CDR1 SNHLY and CDR2 FYNNEI.

J is TRBJ2-7 and V is TRBV9; perhaps TRBD1 as D (5 bases). V lost 4 bases to trimming and J lost 7 bases, with 15 bases between them. The CDR3 has 13 amino acids. Looked up from germline, CDR1 is SGDLS and CDR2 is YYNGEE. The CDR3 spells CASSTIDSGEQYF. The CDR3 DNA sequence: TGTGCCAGCAGCACCATCGACAGTGGAGAGCAGTACTTC. Full variable domain (remainder filled in from reference TRBV9 and TRBJ2-7): DSGVTQTPKHLITATGQRVTLRCSPRSGDLSVYWYQQSLDQGLQFLIQYYNGEERAKGNILERFSAQQFPDLHSELNLSSLELGDSALYFCASSTIDSGEQYFGPGTRLTVT.

This sequence joins TRBV29-1 and TRBJ2-2; tentative D call: TRBD1 (6 bases). Germline V CDR1 and CDR2: SQVTM, ANQGSEA. V was clipped by 5 bases and J by 5 bases, with 18 bases between them. This CDR3 contains 15 residues. Here the CDR3 reads CSVPDNGQPTGELFF. As DNA, the CDR3 is TGCAGCGTTCCGGACAACGGACAGCCAACCGGGGAGCTGTTTTTT.

The chain combines TRBV2 with TRBJ2-7, with D tentatively TRBD1 (7 bases). Between the trimmed V and J ends, which lost 4 bases and 0 bases, there was a span of 16 bases. Germline CDR1 SNHLY, CDR2 FYNNEI. The CDR3 loop spans 16 amino acids. CDR3 in amino acids: CASSGGAGTVSYEQYF. CDR3 nucleotide sequence: TGTGCCAGCAGTGGGGGGGCCGGGACAGTCTCCTACGAGCAGTACTTC.

The chain is built from TRBV5-6 and TRBJ1-6; TRBD1 is a possible D gene (5 bases). Germline V gene sequence: CDR1 SGHDT, CDR2 YYEEEE. The CDR3 has 15 amino acids. V lost 2 bases and J 4 bases, leaving 10 bases between the germline ends. CDR3 sequence reads: CASSLDRSYNSPLHF. The DNA for the CDR3 is TGTGCCAGCAGCTTAGACAGATCGTATAATTCACCCCTCCACTTT.

This clone came up a few times. The chain joins TRBV3-1 (or the pseudogene TRBV3-2) to TRBJ2-7; D is perhaps TRBD1 (6 bases). This CDR3 has 13 amino acids. Trimming stripped 0 bases from V and 6 bases from J, with 9 bases between. CDR1 and CDR2 (germline): LGHDT, YNNKEL (reference sequence). CDR3 in amino acids: CASSQDRGPEQYF. The CDR3 nucleotides read TGTGCCAGCAGCCAAGACAGGGGTCCCGAGCAGTACTTC.

The gene calls are TRBV13 and TRBJ1-2; weak D call: TRBD1 (5 bases). The CDR3 is 14 amino acids. Germline CDR1 PRHDT, CDR2 FYEKMQ (reference sequence). Trimming took off 8 bases at V and 6 bases at J, with 19 bases between the two ends. CDR3 bases: TGTGCCAGCGGCGTTAGGGGAACGAGACATGGCTACACCTTC. Translating it yields CASGVRGTRHGYTF.

The V call is TRBV5-1, the J call TRBJ1-6, with D possibly TRBD1 on 6 matching bases. V lost 4 bases, J lost 2 bases, and 10 bases lay in between. Germline values: CDR1 SGHRS, CDR2 YFSETQ. The CDR3 length is 15 residues. Here the CDR3 reads CASSAGAPYNSPLHF. The CDR3 coding sequence is TGCGCCAGCAGCGCAGGGGCGCCCTATAATTCACCCCTCCACTTT.

This rearrangement joins TRBV24-1 to TRBJ2-3; 14 bases map to TRBD2. The length of the CDR3 is 19 residues. V lost 3 bases to trimming and J lost 2 bases; unmatched junction nucleotides: 9. Germline values: CDR1 KGHDR, CDR2 SFDVKD. CDR3 sequence (DNA): TGTGCCACCAGTGATACGTCCGGACTAGCGGGGGGTAACACAGATACGCAGTATTTT. Protein sequence: CATSDTSGLAGGNTDTQYF.

The chain has TRBV24-1 and TRBJ2-5, with 7 nucleotides matching TRBD2. Germline CDR1 reads KGHDR; CDR2 reads SFDVKD. The CDR3 runs 13 residues. The V segment lost 7 bases and the J segment 3 bases; nucleotides outside the gene matches: 4. CDR3 DNA sequence: TGTGCCACCAGCTTTGGGGGGGAAGAGACCCAGTACTTC. Its translation is CATSFGGEETQYF.

CDR3 amino acids: CASSWGGMNTEAFF. CDR3 DNA: TGTGCCAGCAGCTGGGGGGGAATGAACACTGAAGCTTTCTTT. The rearrangement joins TRBV28 to TRBJ1-1, with a possible D match to TRBD1 (5 bases). Germline V gene lookup returns CDR1 MDHEN and CDR2 SYDVKM. CDR3 size: 14 residues. V was trimmed by 6 bases and J by 0 bases, leaving 11 bases between them. The whole variable domain, remainder taken from reference TRBV28 and TRBJ1-1, is DVKVTQSSRYLVKRTGEKVFLECVQDMDHENMFWYRQDPGLGLRLIYFSYDVKMKEKGDIPEGYSVSREKKERFSLILESASTNQTSMYLCASSWGGMNTEAFFGQGTRLTVV.

The V gene is TRBV10-3, the J gene TRBJ2-7, with 7 bases lining up with TRBD1. Germline CDR1 and CDR2: ENHRY and SYGVKD. The ends lost 6 bases at V and 2 bases at J; junction bases unmatched: 1. The CDR3 is 12 residues long. The CDR3 nucleotides read TGTGCCATCAGCGACAGGGCCTACGAGCAGTACTTC. Translating gives CAISDRAYEQYF.

This chain joins TRBV7-8 and TRBJ1-5; 9 nucleotides agree with TRBD1. There are 14 residues in the CDR3. CDR1 is SGHVS, CDR2 FQNEAQ, per germline. V shed 5 bases, J shed 5 bases, and the junction held 4 bases outside the gene matches. This chain's CDR3 is CASSPRQGDQPQHF. Written as DNA, the CDR3 is TGTGCCAGCAGCCCCCGACAGGGGGATCAGCCCCAGCATTTT.

J is TRBJ2-2 and V is TRBV7-3; TRBD1 aligns across 10 bases. V was clipped by 4 bases and J by 8 bases; unmatched bases: 4. This CDR3 is built from 14 residues. Per germline, CDR1 SGHTA and CDR2 FQGTGA. The CDR3 sequence: CASSSTGGAGELFF. CDR3 in DNA: TGTGCCAGCAGCTCGACAGGGGGCGCGGGGGAGCTGTTTTTT.

The V gene is TRBV3-1 (or the pseudogene TRBV3-2), the J gene TRBJ2-7; a possible D gene is TRBD1 (6 bases). Deletions cut 4 bases from V and 6 bases from J, with 10 bases between. This CDR3 spans 12 amino acids. Germline V gene data show CDR1 as LGHDT and CDR2 as YNNKEL (reference sequence). Written as DNA, the CDR3 is TGTGCCAGCAGCCCTACAGGGACCGAGCAGTACTTC. Translated, it gives CASSPTGTEQYF.

Many counts were recorded for this clone. The chain uses TRBV6-5 and TRBJ1-6; maybe TRBD1 (6 bases). This CDR3 contains 12 residues. The ends were cut back, 8 bases at V and 13 bases at J, with 15 bases in the middle. In germline, CDR1 is MNHEY, CDR2 SVGAGI. The CDR3, as DNA: TGTGCCAGCGGGGGGGGCGAGGGCCCCCTCCACTTT. Protein sequence: CASGGGEGPLHF.

V and J are TRBV7-3 and TRBJ2-1; possible D gene TRBD1, 6 bases. CDR1 SGHTA and CDR2 FQGTGA come from the germline V gene. This CDR3 is 12 amino acids long. The V end was cut by 2 bases, the J end by 10 bases, with 9 bases between. In DNA form, the CDR3 reads TGTGCCAGCAGCTTAGATGGGGGCGAGCAGTTCTTC. As protein: CASSLDGGEQFF. Using reference TRBV7-3 and TRBJ2-1 for the parts outside the CDR3, the full variable domain is GAGVSQTPSNKVTEKGKYVELRCDPISGHTALYWYRQSLGQGPEFLIYFQGTGAADDSGLPNDRFFAVRPEGSVSTLKIQRTERGDSAVYLCASSLDGGEQFFGPGTRLTVL.

This clone was recorded once. The genes are TRBV7-9 and TRBJ2-4; 8 bases match TRBD1. Germline loops: CDR1 SEHNR, CDR2 FQNEAQ (reference sequence). This CDR3 contains 14 residues. V trimming: 5 bases; J trimming: 7 bases; junction bases outside the gene matches: 7. CDR3 in amino acids: CASSAQGARNIQYF. The CDR3 DNA is TGTGCCAGCAGCGCCCAGGGGGCAAGGAACATTCAGTACTTC.

The chain is built from TRBV4-1 and TRBJ1-4; 8 nucleotides agree with TRBD1. CDR1 MGHRA and CDR2 YSYEKL come from the germline V gene. The CDR3 runs 18 residues. The V segment lost 6 bases and the J segment 3 bases; nucleotides outside the gene matches: 15. DNA of the CDR3: TGCGCCAGCAGGTCAATGGAGGGGGGACAGGTATCTAATGAAAAACTGTTTTTT. Its protein is CASRSMEGGQVSNEKLFF.

The J gene is TRBJ2-2, the V gene TRBV6-5; no firm D call. In germline, CDR1 is MNHEY, CDR2 SVGAGI. CDR3 length: 15 amino acids. Trimming cost V 5 bases and J 1 base, with 11 bases left between them. The CDR3 DNA reads TGTGCCAGCAGTCCAGACACACTGAACACCGGGGAGCTGTTTTTT. It is translated as CASSPDTLNTGELFF.

This chain uses TRBV11-2 with TRBJ1-6; possibly TRBD1 for D (5 bases). V lost 5 bases to trimming and J lost 2 bases, with 16 bases between them. The CDR3 sequence is 17 residues long. CDR1 and CDR2 from the germline V gene are SGHAT and FQNNGV. The CDR3 sequence: CASSIQLTAPYNSPLHF. In DNA form, the CDR3 reads TGTGCCAGCAGCATTCAATTGACAGCTCCCTATAATTCACCCCTCCACTTT.

The chain employs TRBV5-6 and TRBJ2-2, with TRBD1 matching 9 bases. Germline loops: CDR1 SGHDT, CDR2 YYEEEE. The ends lost 2 bases at V and 3 bases at J; junction bases unmatched: 2. CDR3 length equals 15 residues. The CDR3 region is CASSFGQGYTGELFF. The CDR3 nucleotides read TGTGCCAGCAGCTTTGGACAGGGGTACACCGGGGAGCTGTTTTTT.

The chain carries TRBV19 and TRBJ1-5, with TRBD1 matching over 7 bases. V lost 6 bases to trimming and J lost 4 bases; unmatched junction nucleotides: 3. CDR1 and CDR2 (germline): LNHDA, SQIVND (reference sequence). This CDR3 is 13 amino acids long. CDR3: CASRATGNQPQHF. The CDR3 nucleotides read TGTGCCAGTAGAGCGACAGGGAATCAGCCCCAGCATTTT.

The chain joins TRBV5-6 to TRBJ1-2; 9 nucleotides align to TRBD1. This CDR3 has 14 residues. V gave up 0 bases and J gave up 7 bases; unmatched junction bases: 4. Germline-derived CDR1 and CDR2 are SGHDT and YYEEEE. The DNA for the CDR3 is TGTGCCAGCAGCTTGGTGGGACAGGGACGTGGCTACACCTTC. Translating gives CASSLVGQGRGYTF.

The rearrangement joins TRBV3-1 (or the pseudogene TRBV3-2) to TRBJ2-7, with TRBD1 matching over 10 bases. Losses at the gene ends were 4 bases for V and 5 bases for J; bases not matched to a gene: 8. CDR1 is LGHDT, CDR2 YNNKEL, per germline (reference sequence). The CDR3 runs 15 residues. The CDR3 protein is CASSLTGGEKHEQYF. CDR3 DNA: TGTGCCAGCAGCCTGACAGGGGGCGAAAAACACGAGCAGTACTTC.

CDR3 bases: TGTGCCAGCAGTTACTCGAGATGGGAGTATGGCTACACCTTC. It is translated as CASSYSRWEYGYTF. The chain uses TRBV6-5 and TRBJ1-2; unclear D gene. CDR3 length: 14 amino acids. V was pared by 0 bases and J by 5 bases, with 10 bases between. Germline values: CDR1 MNHEY, CDR2 SVGAGI.